One sample yielded the 29 T cell receptor beta chains listed below, sequenced in a study of blood T cell repertoires in COVID-19. The table came from immunoSEQ multiplex PCR; TCRdb's copy has only in-frame clones and leaves some out. There are approximately 150,000 clones in the sample; approximately 80% occur only once, and 3.5% to 5% lies in the top ten. The sequencing sample was made of PBMCs or T cells enriched from blood (not recorded which). The source is a man aged 45-65 years in a cohort exposed to, infected with or recovered from COVID-19 (not recorded which).

The chain links TRBV7-6 to TRBJ2-6, with D uncertain. CDR1 and CDR2 from the germline V gene are SGHVS and FNYEAQ. V was pared by 6 bases and J by 0 bases, with 6 bases between. CDR3 size: 14 residues. The chain's CDR3 is CASSQNSGANVLTF. Written as DNA, the CDR3 is TGTGCCAGCAGTCAAAACTCTGGGGCCAACGTCCTGACTTTC.

This rearrangement joins TRBV2 to TRBJ1-5; weak D call: TRBD1 (6 bases). Germline V CDR1 and CDR2: SNHLY, FYNNEI. Trimming pared 5 bases from V and 4 bases from J, leaving 12 bases between. There are 14 residues in the CDR3. CDR3 sequence (DNA): TGTGCCAGCAGTCGCGGACAGCCTAATCAGCCCCAGCATTTT. The encoded protein is CASSRGQPNQPQHF.

The chain couples TRBV19 to TRBJ1-2; perhaps TRBD1 as D (5 bases). Per germline, CDR1 LNHDA and CDR2 SQIVND (reference sequence). The CDR3 contains 15 residues. Trimming cost V 5 bases and J 2 bases, with 15 bases left between them. The CDR3 reads CASSPGLGGNYGYTF. The CDR3 DNA is TGTGCCAGTAGTCCGGGCCTGGGGGGGAACTATGGCTACACCTTC. Using reference TRBV19 and TRBJ1-2 for the parts outside the CDR3, the full variable domain is DGGITQSPKYLFRKEGQNVTLSCEQNLNHDAMYWYRQDPGQGLRLIYYSQIVNDFQKGDIAEGYSVSREKKESFPLTVTSAQKNPTAFYLCASSPGLGGNYGYTFGSGTRLTVV.

V usage is TRBV28 and J usage is TRBJ1-2; D is uncertain. This CDR3 region has 13 residues. Germline V lookup: CDR1 MDHEN, CDR2 SYDVKM. The V end lost 4 bases, the J end lost 2 bases, and 8 bases lay between the germline ends. The CDR3, as DNA: TGTGCCAGCAGTTATGGCCCGAACTATGGCTACACCTTC. Translation: CASSYGPNYGYTF.

The chain carries TRBV3-1 (or the pseudogene TRBV3-2) and TRBJ1-1; the D gene is possibly TRBD1 (5 bases). Germline V gene lookup returns CDR1 LGHDT and CDR2 YNNKEL (reference sequence). Trimming left V 11 bases short and J 5 bases short, with 18 bases between. The CDR3 is 13 amino acids. In DNA, the CDR3 is TGTGCCGTGGGGGAGGGGCGGTGGACTGAAGCTTTCTTT. It is translated as CAVGEGRWTEAFF.

V usage is TRBV29-1 and J usage is TRBJ2-1, with D maybe TRBD1 (6 bases). The CDR3 covers 15 residues. V dropped 5 bases and J dropped 8 bases, with 22 bases sitting between them. Germline CDR1 is SQVTM and CDR2 is ANQGSEA. The CDR3 protein is CSVNPQGLATDEQFF. The CDR3 DNA reads as TGCAGCGTTAACCCCCAGGGGCTCGCAACCGATGAGCAGTTCTTC.

The sample holds one count of this clone. The chain combines TRBV6-2 or TRBV6-3 with TRBJ1-1, with 8 bases lining up with TRBD1. CDR1 and CDR2 (germline): MNHEY, SVGEGT. The CDR3 sequence is 14 residues long. Unmatched junction bases numbered 4, after V lost 5 bases and J lost 2 bases. In DNA, the CDR3 is TGTGCCAGCAGTCCGGACAGGGTAAACACTGAAGCTTTCTTT. This encodes CASSPDRVNTEAFF.

The chain links TRBV7-9 to TRBJ2-1, with 12 bases aligning to TRBD1. Trimming at V came to 5 bases and at J to 7 bases, leaving 18 bases not matched to a gene. The CDR3 sequence is 19 residues long. Germline assignment: CDR1 SEHNR and CDR2 FQNEAQ (reference sequence). The CDR3 spells CASSISLGLGQGARNEQFF. In DNA form, the CDR3 reads TGTGCCAGCAGCATCTCCCTGGGTCTGGGACAGGGGGCGCGTAATGAGCAGTTCTTC.

The genes are TRBV4-1 and TRBJ2-2, with TRBD1 matching 11 bases. There are 16 residues in the CDR3. V dropped 3 bases and J dropped 7; count of bases not matched to a gene: 7. The germline gives CDR1 MGHRA, CDR2 YSYEKL. The CDR3 nucleotides are TGCGCCAGCAGCCATATTGGACAGGGGGCAGGCGGGGAGCTGTTTTTT. Translating gives CASSHIGQGAGGELFF.

The CDR3 protein is CAISGQGSGETQYF. As DNA, the CDR3 is TGTGCCATCAGCGGACAGGGTTCGGGAGAGACCCAGTACTTC. The genes are TRBV10-3 and TRBJ2-5; 8 positions agree with TRBD1. Unmatched junction bases numbered 7, after V lost 6 bases and J lost 4 bases. This CDR3 contains 14 residues. The germline V gene has CDR1 ENHRY and CDR2 SYGVKD.

The chain has TRBV24-1 and TRBJ2-5; maybe TRBD1 (7 bases). With 2 bases removed from V and 5 bases from J, the gap between germline ends came to 14 bases. CDR1 KGHDR and CDR2 SFDVKD come from the germline V gene. The CDR3 runs 15 residues. CDR3 region: CATSDWVRGEETQYF. CDR3 bases: TGTGCCACCAGTGATTGGGTCAGGGGGGAGGAGACCCAGTACTTC.

This rearrangement joins TRBV5-1 to TRBJ2-7; 7 bases match TRBD1. The CDR3 sequence is 15 residues long. V lost 0 bases to trimming and J lost 2 bases; unmatched junction nucleotides: 5. Germline-derived CDR1 and CDR2 are SGHRS and YFSETQ. The CDR3 DNA reads as TGCGCCAGCAGCTTGGTAGGGGGCGCGACCTACGAGCAGTACTTC. Translation: CASSLVGGATYEQYF.

J is TRBJ2-4 and V is TRBV6-5; weak D call: TRBD2 (6 bases). This CDR3 spans 14 amino acids. V was pared by 5 bases and J by 5 bases, with 13 bases between. Looked up from germline, CDR1 is MNHEY and CDR2 is SVGAGI. CDR3 loop: CASSRRGSQNIQYF. The CDR3 bases are TGTGCCAGCAGTCGCCGGGGGAGCCAAAACATTCAGTACTTC.

The V and J genes are TRBV7-9 and TRBJ1-4; no reliable D call. The germline CDR1 and CDR2 sequences are SEHNR and FQNEAQ (reference sequence). The CDR3 loop spans 14 amino acids. V was trimmed by 5 bases and J by 6 bases, leaving 13 bases between them. The CDR3 region is CASSPRSVDEKLFF. The CDR3 DNA follows: TGTGCCAGCAGCCCTAGATCGGTGGATGAAAAACTGTTTTTT.

The chain is built from TRBV3-1 (or the pseudogene TRBV3-2) and TRBJ2-7, with 7 nucleotides matching TRBD2. The trim removed 0 bases at V and 4 bases at J, leaving 12 bases unmatched. Germline assignment: CDR1 LGHDT and CDR2 YNNKEL (reference sequence). This CDR3 contains 17 residues. The CDR3 region is CASSQETRGRKEYEQYF. CDR3 nucleotides: TGTGCCAGCAGCCAAGAGACTCGCGGGAGAAAGGAATACGAGCAGTACTTC.

The V call is TRBV3-1 (or the pseudogene TRBV3-2), the J call TRBJ1-4; TRBD1 is a possible D gene (5 bases). Germline assignment: CDR1 LGHDT and CDR2 YNNKEL (reference sequence). Trimming left V 4 bases short and J 10 bases short, with 22 bases between. CDR3 size: 16 residues. The CDR3 protein is CASSLVVGALEGKLFF. The DNA of the CDR3 is TGTGCCAGCAGCCTGGTAGTAGGGGCCCTGGAGGGAAAACTGTTTTTT.

This rearrangement joins TRBV24-1 to TRBJ2-3; weak D call: TRBD1 (5 bases). CDR3 size: 14 residues. CDR1 is KGHDR, CDR2 SFDVKD, per germline. V shed 3 bases and J shed 1 base, with 7 bases lying between them. CDR3 residues: CATSDVRGTDTQYF. In nucleotides, the CDR3 is TGTGCCACCAGTGATGTCAGGGGCACAGATACGCAGTATTTT.

This chain joins TRBV7-3 and TRBJ2-2, with 9 bases matching TRBD1. Trimming cost V 5 bases and J 0 bases; bases outside gene matches: 7. This CDR3 region has 17 residues. Germline V lookup: CDR1 SGHTA, CDR2 FQGTGA. CDR3 sequence: CASSHPGQGPNTGELFF. The CDR3 nucleotides are TGTGCCAGCAGCCATCCGGGACAGGGCCCGAACACCGGGGAGCTGTTTTTT.

This rearrangement joins TRBV28 to TRBJ1-5; D is ambiguous. Trimming shortened V by 7 bases and J by 7 bases, and 20 bases separated the two germline ends. This CDR3 region has 15 residues. Per germline, CDR1 MDHEN and CDR2 SYDVKM. The CDR3 region has the DNA TGTGCCAGCACCGAGATCCGGGTCACCAGCCAGCCCCAGCATTTT. It codes for CASTEIRVTSQPQHF.

The J gene is TRBJ2-6, the V gene TRBV5-1, with 9 bases that match TRBD1. The CDR3 extends over 19 amino acids. J lost 0 bases, V lost 3 bases, and 10 bases had no gene match. Germline values: CDR1 SGHRS, CDR2 YFSETQ. The chain's CDR3 is CASSSLGGQGNSGANVLTF. The CDR3 region has the DNA TGCGCCAGCAGCTCCCTCGGGGGACAGGGTAACTCTGGGGCCAACGTCCTGACTTTC.

The V call is TRBV6-6, the J call TRBJ1-5; tentatively, D is TRBD1 (5 bases). The CDR3 extends over 15 amino acids. Trimming took 5 bases from V and 5 from J, leaving 16 bases between them. Germline V gene lookup returns CDR1 MNHNY and CDR2 SVGAGI (reference sequence). The CDR3 nucleotides are TGTGCCAGCAGTCCATTCGACAGTTCTTATCAGCCCCAGCATTTT. Protein: CASSPFDSSYQPQHF.

The rearrangement uses TRBV5-1 and TRBJ1-5; 7 nucleotides match TRBD1. Trimming took 3 bases from V and 6 from J; bases not matched to a gene: 9. There are 15 residues in the CDR3. From germline, CDR1 is SGHRS and CDR2 YFSETQ. CDR3 amino acids: CASSSGGGAGQPQHF. CDR3 nucleotide sequence: TGCGCCAGCAGCTCGGGAGGGGGCGCGGGTCAGCCCCAGCATTTT.

A single count supports this clone. This chain joins TRBV5-1 and TRBJ2-3; 10 nucleotides agree with TRBD2. J lost 6 bases, V lost 1 base, and 5 bases had no gene match. The germline V gene has CDR1 SGHRS and CDR2 YFSETQ. The CDR3 loop spans 15 amino acids. For the CDR3, the DNA is TGCGCCAGCAGCTTGAGGCTAGCGGGAGCTGATACGCAGTATTTT. This codes for CASSLRLAGADTQYF.

This clone was seen more than once but under ten times. This chain joins TRBV3-1 (or the pseudogene TRBV3-2) and TRBJ1-6, with 8 bases identical to TRBD1. The CDR3 is 15 amino acids. Losses at the gene ends were 6 bases for V and 5 bases for J; bases not matched to a gene: 6. Germline V gene lookup returns CDR1 LGHDT and CDR2 YNNKEL (reference sequence). Written as DNA, the CDR3 is TGTGCCAGCAGAGCAGGGGGCGCTAATAATTCACCCCTCCACTTT. This sequence encodes CASRAGGANNSPLHF.

V and J are TRBV7-8 and TRBJ1-1, with TRBD1 identical over 7 bases. CDR1 and CDR2 from the germline V gene are SGHVS and FQNEAQ. Trimming removed 7 bases from V and 11 bases from J; junction bases left unmatched: 22. The length of the CDR3 is 16 residues. The DNA for the CDR3 is TGTGCCAGCACCCCAGATTACAGGGGTTCACTCCAAGGGGCTTTCTTT. Translating it yields CASTPDYRGSLQGAFF.

This clone occurred once. J is TRBJ1-1 and V is TRBV11-2; TRBD1 matches at 7 bases. The V gene's germline CDR1 is SGHAT and CDR2 FQNNGV. CDR3 length equals 15 residues. J lost 0 bases, V lost 5 bases, and 6 bases had no gene match. This CDR3 reads CASSAQTGMNTEAFF. The CDR3 DNA reads TGTGCCAGCAGCGCACAGACAGGGATGAACACTGAAGCTTTCTTT.

The rearrangement joins TRBV12-5 to TRBJ1-3, with 7 bases fitting TRBD1. Losses at the gene ends were 7 bases for V and 0 bases for J; bases not matched to a gene: 12. Germline V lookup: CDR1 LGHNT, CDR2 FRNRAP. This CDR3 spans 17 amino acids. Here the CDR3 reads CASVHLPGTDSGNTIYF. Here the CDR3 DNA reads TGTGCTAGTGTTCACCTCCCCGGGACAGACTCTGGAAACACCATATATTTT.

The V gene is TRBV6-6, the J gene TRBJ2-3; no reliable D call. Germline loops: CDR1 MNHNY, CDR2 SVGAGI (reference sequence). The length of the CDR3 is 11 residues. Trimming removed 6 bases from V and 4 bases from J, with 5 bases in between. The CDR3 DNA reads TGTGCCAGCAGCCAGGCAGATACGCAGTATTTT. Translation: CASSQADTQYF.

The V gene is TRBV5-4, the J gene TRBJ2-5; the match to TRBD1 covers 8 bases. After removal of 10 bases from V and 2 bases from J, the junction contained 10 bases not matched to a gene. This CDR3 contains 14 residues. Germline lookup yields CDR1 SGHNT and CDR2 YYREEE (reference sequence). The CDR3 region is CARPTGEKQETQYF. CDR3 in DNA: TGTGCCCGACCGACAGGGGAAAAGCAAGAGACCCAGTACTTC.